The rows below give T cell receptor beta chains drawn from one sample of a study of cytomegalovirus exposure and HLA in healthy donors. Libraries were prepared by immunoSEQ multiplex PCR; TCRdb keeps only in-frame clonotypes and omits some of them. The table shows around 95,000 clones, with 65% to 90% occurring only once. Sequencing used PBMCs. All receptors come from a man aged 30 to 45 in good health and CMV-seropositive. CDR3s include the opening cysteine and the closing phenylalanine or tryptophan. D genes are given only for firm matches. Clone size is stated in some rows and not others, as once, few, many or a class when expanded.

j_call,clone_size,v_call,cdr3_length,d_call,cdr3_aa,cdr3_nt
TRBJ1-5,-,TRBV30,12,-,CAWGRNNQPQNF,TGTGCCTGGGGGAGGAATAACCAGCCCCAGAATTTT
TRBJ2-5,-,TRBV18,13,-,CASSNWAGETQYF,TGTGCCAGCTCAAACTGGGCAGGAGAGACCCAGTACTTC
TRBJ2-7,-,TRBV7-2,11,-,CASSLTYEQYF,TGTGCCAGCAGCTTAACCTACGAGCAGTACTTC
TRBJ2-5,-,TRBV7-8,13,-,CASSVGVKETQYF,TGTGCCAGCAGCGTCGGAGTTAAAGAGACCCAGTACTTC
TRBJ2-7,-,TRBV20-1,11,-,CSARLIGEQYF,TGCAGTGCTAGGCTTATCGGCGAGCAGTACTTC
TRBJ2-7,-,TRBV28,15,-,CASSFLSGYSYEQYF,TGTGCCAGCAGTTTCCTTAGCGGCTACTCCTACGAGCAGTACTTC
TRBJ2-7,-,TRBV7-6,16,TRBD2,CASSPTGLAGVYEQYF,TGTGCCAGCAGCCCCACCGGACTAGCGGGAGTCTACGAGCAGTACTTC
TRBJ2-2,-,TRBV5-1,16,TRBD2,CASSSAGLGNTGELFF,TGCGCCAGCAGCTCAGCTGGACTAGGGAACACCGGGGAGCTGTTTTTT
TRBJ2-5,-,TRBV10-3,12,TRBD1,CAIRDRSETQYF,TGTGCCATCAGGGACAGGTCAGAGACCCAGTACTTC
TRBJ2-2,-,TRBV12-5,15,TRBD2,CASGVGLAGAGELFF,TGTGCTAGTGGTGTCGGACTAGCGGGAGCAGGGGAGCTGTTTTTT
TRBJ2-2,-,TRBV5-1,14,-,CASSLDRVAGELFF,TGCGCCAGCAGCTTGGACAGGGTGGCCGGGGAGCTGTTTTTT
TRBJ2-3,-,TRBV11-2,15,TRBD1,CASSVDNRGLDTQYF,TGTGCCAGCAGCGTGGACAACAGGGGGCTAGATACGCAGTATTTT
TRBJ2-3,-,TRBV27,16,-,CASSLSWAGSTDTQYF,TGTGCCAGCAGCTTAAGTTGGGCGGGGAGCACAGATACGCAGTATTTT
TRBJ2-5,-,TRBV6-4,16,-,CASSDSMRGPRETQYF,TGTGCCAGCAGTGACTCAATGCGGGGCCCTCGAGAGACCCAGTACTTC
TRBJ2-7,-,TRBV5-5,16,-,CASSLEAGKRVYEQYF,TGTGCCAGCAGCTTGGAGGCGGGAAAACGGGTCTACGAGCAGTACTTC
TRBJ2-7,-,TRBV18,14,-,CASSQEQGGYEQYF,TGTGCCAGCTCACAGGAACAGGGAGGGTACGAGCAGTACTTC
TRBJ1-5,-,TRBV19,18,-,CASSNIPLRTSNNQPQHF,TGTGCCAGTAGTAATATACCCCTCCGGACAAGCAACAATCAGCCCCAGCATTTT
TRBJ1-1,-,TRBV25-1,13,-,CASSHRGITEAFF,TGTGCCAGCAGTCATCGGGGAATCACTGAAGCTTTCTTT
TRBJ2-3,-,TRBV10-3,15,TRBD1,CAISSERGQGDTQYF,TGTGCCATCTCCAGTGAGAGGGGGCAAGGAGATACGCAGTATTTT
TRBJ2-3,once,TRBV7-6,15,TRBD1,CASSNYRGAADTQYF,TGTGCCAGCAGCAACTACAGGGGGGCGGCAGATACGCAGTATTTT
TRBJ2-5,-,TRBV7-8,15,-,CASSPDGNNQETQYF,TGTGCCAGCAGCCCAGACGGGAACAATCAAGAGACCCAGTACTTC
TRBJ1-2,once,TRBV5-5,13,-,CASSLGGSYGYTF,TGTGCCAGCTCCCTGGGGGGATCCTATGGCTACACCTTC
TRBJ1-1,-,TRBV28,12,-,CASSPTVTEAFF,TGTGCCAGCAGTCCGACAGTCACTGAAGCTTTCTTT
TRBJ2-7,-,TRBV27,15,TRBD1,CASSPAGGPGYEQYF,TGTGCCAGCAGTCCAGCAGGGGGTCCGGGCTACGAGCAGTACTTC
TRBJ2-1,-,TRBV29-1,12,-,CSFGLLNNEQFF,TGCAGCTTTGGACTGTTGAACAATGAGCAGTTCTTC
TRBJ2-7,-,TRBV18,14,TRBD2,CASSPSSGAYEQYF,TGTGCCAGCTCACCTTCTAGCGGGGCCTACGAGCAGTACTTC
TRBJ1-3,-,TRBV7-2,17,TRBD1,CASSFGTGGSSGNTIYF,TGTGCCAGCAGCTTCGGGACAGGGGGCAGCTCTGGAAACACCATATATTTT
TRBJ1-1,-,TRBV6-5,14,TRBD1,CASSEGALNTEAFF,TGTGCCAGCAGCGAGGGGGCCCTGAACACTGAAGCTTTCTTT
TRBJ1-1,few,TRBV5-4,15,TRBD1,CASSEEDRRPTEAFF,TGTGCCAGCAGCGAAGAGGACAGGAGGCCTACTGAAGCTTTCTTT
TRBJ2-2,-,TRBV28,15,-,CASSLLQGNTGELFF,TGTGCCAGCAGTTTACTACAGGGGAACACCGGGGAGCTGTTTTTT
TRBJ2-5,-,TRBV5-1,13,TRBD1,CASQQGLQETQYF,TGCGCCAGCCAACAGGGGTTGCAAGAGACCCAGTACTTC
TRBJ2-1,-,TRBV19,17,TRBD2,CASSTEVGGRAFYEQFF,TGTGCCAGTAGTACAGAGGTGGGAGGGAGGGCCTTCTATGAGCAGTTCTTC
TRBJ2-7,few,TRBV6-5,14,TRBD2,CASNTGSGSVEQYF,TGTGCCAGCAACACAGGTAGCGGGTCGGTAGAGCAGTACTTC
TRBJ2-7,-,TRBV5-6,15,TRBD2,CASSLAGGGEYEQYF,TGTGCCAGCAGCTTGGCCGGGGGGGGAGAGTACGAGCAGTACTTC
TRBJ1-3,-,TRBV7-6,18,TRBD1,CASSPWLGQGSTGNTIYF,TGTGCCAGCAGCCCCTGGTTGGGACAGGGATCTACCGGAAACACCATATATTTT
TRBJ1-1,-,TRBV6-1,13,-,CASSEAPQRGAFF,TGTGCCAGCAGTGAAGCACCCCAACGAGGAGCTTTCTTT
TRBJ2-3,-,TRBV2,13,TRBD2,CASKLAGEVTQYF,TGTGCCAGCAAACTAGCGGGAGAGGTTACGCAGTATTTT
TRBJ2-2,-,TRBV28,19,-,CASSPAAGYKFGNTGELFF,TGTGCCAGCAGCCCGGCGGCGGGGTACAAGTTTGGGAACACCGGGGAGCTGTTTTTT
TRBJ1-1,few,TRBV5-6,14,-,CASSKSGVNTEAFF,TGTGCCAGCAGCAAATCGGGAGTGAACACTGAAGCTTTCTTT
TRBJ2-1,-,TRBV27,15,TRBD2,CASSFSGLAYNEQFF,TGTGCCAGCAGTTTTAGCGGACTAGCTTACAATGAGCAGTTCTTC
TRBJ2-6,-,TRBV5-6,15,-,CASTTGSSGANVLTF,TGTGCCAGCACTACAGGGAGCTCTGGGGCCAACGTCCTGACTTTC
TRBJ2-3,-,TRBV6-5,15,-,CASSSGGLRTDTQYF,TGTGCCAGCAGTTCTGGGGGACTCCGCACAGATACGCAGTATTTT